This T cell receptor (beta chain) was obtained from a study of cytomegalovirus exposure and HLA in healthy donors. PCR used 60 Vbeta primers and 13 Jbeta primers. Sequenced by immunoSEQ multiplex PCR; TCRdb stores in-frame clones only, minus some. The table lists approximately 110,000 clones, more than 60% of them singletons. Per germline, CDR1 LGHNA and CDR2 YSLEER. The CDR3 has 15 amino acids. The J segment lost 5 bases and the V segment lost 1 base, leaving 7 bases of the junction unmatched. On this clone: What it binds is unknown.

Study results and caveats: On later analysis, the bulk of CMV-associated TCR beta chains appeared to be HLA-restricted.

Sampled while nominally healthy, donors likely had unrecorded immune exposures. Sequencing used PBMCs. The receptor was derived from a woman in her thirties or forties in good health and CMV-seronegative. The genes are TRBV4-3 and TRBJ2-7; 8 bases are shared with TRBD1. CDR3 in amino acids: CASSQAGQAGDEQYF. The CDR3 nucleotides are TGCGCCAGCAGCCAAGCGGGACAGGCCGGAGACGAGCAGTACTTC.